Detailed here is one T cell receptor beta chain. No antigen is known for it. Assay used: immunoSEQ multiplex PCR; TCRdb lists only in-frame clones, some missing. Of roughly 53,000 clones in the sample, approximately 84% were seen once. This record belongs to a study of T cell responses to AZD1222 COVID-19 vaccine. Overall study findings and caveats: With dominance at 160-218 and 743-854, vaccine-associated CD4 TCRs spanned spike. Repertoires in all cases were sampled only once the peak T cell response had passed.

This CDR3 has 15 amino acids. Germline CDR1 MGHDK, CDR2 SYGVNS. The V end lost 7 bases, the J end lost 5 bases, and 17 bases lay between the germline ends. This sequence originates from an adult in good health. The V and J genes are TRBV25-1 and TRBJ2-2; a possible D gene is TRBD2 (5 bases). Here the sequenced sample was peripheral blood, taken on day 0 of AZD1222 vaccination. CDR3 DNA: TGTGCCAGCACCCCCCCGTCAGGAGGAACCGGGGAGCTGTTTTTT. Translation gives CASTPPSGGTGELFF.